Below, 15 T cell receptor beta chains from the same sample are listed, as sequenced in a study of T-cell memory formation after mild COVID-19. TCRdb itself ran the 5' RACE reads through MiXCR, one entry per CDR3 protein. This table holds 410,000 or so distinct CDR3 sequences, about a quarter found once. Sample: PBMCs or a T cell subset sorted from them (not recorded which). Every receptor here comes from an adult woman who had mild COVID-19 (a few samples of this study predate the infection). Cell type and time point are not known.

This chain connects TRBV5-5 to TRBJ2-1; perhaps TRBD2 as D (7 bases). This CDR3 region has 16 residues. Germline CDR1 is SGHKS and CDR2 is YYEKEE (reference sequence). The V gene lost 3 bases and the J gene lost 0 bases, with 13 bases spanning the gap. The DNA of the CDR3 is TGTGCCAGCAGCTGGGGGGGCGGGAGCTCCTACAATGAGCAGTTCTTC. This translates into CASSWGGGSSYNEQFF.

The rearrangement joins TRBV11-3 to TRBJ2-1; no clear D gene. Germline CDR1 and CDR2: SGHNT and YENEEA. The CDR3 sequence is 14 residues long. V lost 1 base and J 3 bases, leaving 7 bases between the germline ends. The CDR3 DNA follows: TGTGCCAGCAGCTTAGGGGCAGACTACAATGAGCAGTTCTTC. Translation: CASSLGADYNEQFF.

The V call is TRBV6-5, the J call TRBJ2-3; weak D call: TRBD2 (6 bases). The CDR3 sequence is 15 residues long. Per germline, CDR1 MNHEY and CDR2 SVGAGI. V lost 0 bases and J lost 3, with 10 bases in between. The DNA for the CDR3 is TGTGCCAGCAGTTACTCGAGGGACTCTACAGATACGCAGTATTTT. This encodes CASSYSRDSTDTQYF.

This sequence joins TRBV24-1 and TRBJ2-3; 7 nucleotides match TRBD2. This CDR3 has 15 amino acids. CDR1 is KGHDR, CDR2 SFDVKD, per germline. J lost 1 base, V lost 8 bases, and 8 bases had no gene match. CDR3 region: CATNDRGSGTDTQYF. DNA for the CDR3: TGTGCCACCAACGACCGCGGGAGTGGCACAGATACGCAGTATTTT.

The V and J genes are TRBV24-1 and TRBJ2-5, with TRBD1 identical over 7 bases. This CDR3 region has 15 residues. The trim removed 9 bases at V and 5 bases at J, leaving 14 bases unmatched. Germline CDR1 and CDR2: KGHDR and SFDVKD. The CDR3 here is CATAITGAGRETQYF. In DNA, the CDR3 is TGTGCCACCGCAATCACAGGGGCTGGTCGGGAGACCCAGTACTTC.

The chain has TRBV12-3 or TRBV12-4 and TRBJ1-1; no reliable D call. This CDR3 is 16 amino acids long. The V end was cut by 6 bases, the J end by 1 base, with 18 bases between. CDR3 in DNA: TGTGCCAGCAGACCGCTCGGGTTGATTCCGAACACTGAAGCTTTCTTT. It translates to CASRPLGLIPNTEAFF.

A few counts support this clonotype. The gene calls are TRBV9 and TRBJ2-2; D unclear. V dropped 4 bases and J dropped 0 bases, with 7 bases sitting between them. This CDR3 region has 14 residues. Germline V gene data show CDR1 as SGDLS and CDR2 as YYNGEE. The CDR3 nucleotides are TGTGCCAGCAGCTGGGGATCGAACACCGGGGAGCTGTTTTTT. Its protein is CASSWGSNTGELFF.

CDR3 in amino acids: CSALAGGGDTQYF. CDR3 DNA: TGCAGCGCTCTAGCGGGGGGCGGGGATACGCAGTATTTT. The chain links TRBV29-1 to TRBJ2-3; TRBD2 matches 11 bases. With 7 bases clipped from V and 6 bases from J, the junction kept 6 bases outside the gene matches. This CDR3 is built from 13 residues. Per germline, CDR1 SQVTM and CDR2 ANQGSEA.

This chain joins TRBV7-9 and TRBJ2-5; TRBD1 matches 8 bases. Germline assignment: CDR1 SEHNR and CDR2 FQNEAQ (reference sequence). Trimming took 5 bases from V and 2 from J; bases not matched to a gene: 7. The CDR3 contains 15 residues. CDR3 sequence reads: CASSPFGTGQETQYF. The CDR3 DNA follows: TGTGCCAGCAGCCCCTTTGGGACAGGACAAGAGACCCAGTACTTC.

This chain connects TRBV5-4 to TRBJ2-3; D ambiguous. This CDR3 has 12 residues. CDR1 is SGHNT, CDR2 YYREEE, per germline (reference sequence). The germline V and J ends were trimmed by 0 bases and 5 bases, with 4 bases remaining between them. The CDR3 DNA sequence: TGTGCCAGCAGCTTGGGGGAAGATACGCAGTATTTT. Protein sequence: CASSLGEDTQYF. The full variable domain, completed using reference TRBV5-4 and TRBJ2-3, is ETGVTQSPTHLIKTRGQQVTLRCSSQSGHNTVSWYQQALGQGPQFIFQYYREEENGRGNFPPRFSGLQFPNYSSELNVNALELDDSALYLCASSLGEDTQYFGPGTRLTVL.

The chain uses TRBV4-1 and TRBJ2-5; D gene uncertain. The CDR3 is 17 amino acids. Deletions cut 1 base from V and 2 bases from J, with 17 bases between. Germline loops: CDR1 MGHRA, CDR2 YSYEKL. The CDR3 is CASSQAGYRSFQETQYF. The CDR3 DNA sequence: TGCGCCAGCAGCCAAGCCGGGTACCGGTCTTTTCAAGAGACCCAGTACTTC.

This clonotype occurred once. The rearrangement joins TRBV12-3 or TRBV12-4 to TRBJ1-2; maybe TRBD1 (5 bases). V gave up 7 bases and J gave up 8 bases, with 17 bases separating them. This CDR3 is 13 amino acids long. The CDR3 DNA is TGTGCCAGCACTCCTTTGAAGGGGAGCGGCTACACCTTC. Translation gives CASTPLKGSGYTF.

The chain employs TRBV15 and TRBJ1-4; D is undetermined. With 5 bases removed from V and 3 bases from J, the gap between germline ends came to 13 bases. This CDR3 is built from 15 residues. Germline V gene lookup returns CDR1 LNHNV and CDR2 YYDKDF (reference sequence). CDR3 DNA: TGTGCCACCAGCCGAACTCCCCATCCTAATGAAAAACTGTTTTTT. Encoded protein: CATSRTPHPNEKLFF.

This sequence joins TRBV7-6 and TRBJ2-2; D perhaps matches TRBD2 (6 bases). The CDR3 loop spans 16 amino acids. Germline lookup yields CDR1 SGHVS and CDR2 FNYEAQ. Trimming pared 6 bases from V and 4 bases from J, leaving 18 bases between. The CDR3 sequence: CASSTVRLVGTGELFF. The DNA for the CDR3 is TGTGCCAGCAGTACGGTTAGACTAGTTGGCACCGGGGAGCTGTTTTTT. Variable domain in full (rest from reference TRBV7-6 and TRBJ2-2): GAGVSQSPRYKVTKRGQDVALRCDPISGHVSLYWYRQALGQGPEFLTYFNYEAQQDKSGLPNDRFSAERPEGSISTLTIQRTEQRDSAMYRCASSTVRLVGTGELFFGEGSRLTVL.

In this sample, this clonotype turned up a few times. The V call is TRBV29-1, the J call TRBJ2-7; TRBD2 might be the D (6 bases). From germline, CDR1 is SQVTM and CDR2 ANQGSEA. Trimming took 7 bases from V and 0 from J, leaving 10 bases between them. This CDR3 has 12 residues. CDR3 sequence: CSASASSYEQYF. The DNA for the CDR3 is TGCAGCGCTAGCGCCAGCTCCTACGAGCAGTACTTC.